This T cell receptor beta chain appears in the sequencing data of a study of T cells in tuberculosis. Study as a whole: The T cells targeted glucose monomycolate, a mycobacterial lipid, via CD1B. General study points: Low-affinity CD1B-GMM tetramer-binding T cells may have been missed.

After thawing and overnight rest, PBMC were stained with GMM-loaded CD1B tetramer, viability dye and anti-CD3 for sorting. The lipid loaded on the CD1B tetramers was C32 glucose monomycolate from Rhodococcus equi. This table comes from immunoSEQ multiplex PCR, and its TCRdb copy is limited to in-frame clones, with some not included. The sample yields 55,000 to 60,000 clones, approximately 86% seen once. The CDR3 is 13 residues long. V was clipped by 2 bases and J by 6 bases, with 10 bases between them. The V gene's germline CDR1 is MNHEY and CDR2 SVGAGI. The chain uses TRBV6-5 and TRBJ1-2; D is ambiguous. The sequence derives from an adult woman with latent tuberculosis. Source material: CD1b-GMM tetramer-negative cells sorted from PBMCs. CDR3 amino acids: CASSYGSGHGYTF. CDR3 bases: TGTGCCAGCAGTTACGGGTCGGGTCATGGCTACACCTTC.